The present T cell receptor (beta chain) was sequenced within a study of shared clonotypes between healthy human individuals. TCRdb's copy holds only in-frame clones and misses some; the assay was immunoSEQ multiplex PCR. The sample includes some 240,000 clones, 65% to 70% of them seen just once. Study-wide results and caveats: Unshared clonotypes carried lower generation probabilities than those common to all four donors.

The V gene lost 5 bases and the J gene lost 1 base, with 12 bases spanning the gap. The V gene's germline CDR1 is SGHTA and CDR2 FQGNSA. This CDR3 has 14 residues. Remarks on this clone: Its antigen is not known.

Donors were Caucasian adults residing in Nashville, Tennessee, USA. Into CD45RA+ naive and CD45RA-negative memory subsets, the CD4+ cells were split. This clonotype was sampled from a man younger than 45 in good health. This chain joins TRBV7-2 and TRBJ2-7; D possibly corresponds to TRBD1 (6 bases). Sample: memory CD4+ T cells sorted from blood. Subset specified: CD45RA-negative fraction. The CDR3 sequence: CASSLRQVSYEQYF. CDR3 DNA: TGTGCCAGCAGCCTCAGACAGGTTTCCTACGAGCAGTACTTC.